This TCR beta chain came from a study of metastatic and nonmetastatic thyroid tumors. For the study at large: Malignant and benign thyroid patients had repertoires compared in peripheral blood and tumor or nodule tissue. General observations from the study: It was reportedly found that TCR beta diversity was significantly higher in malignant thyroid tumors than in benign nodules, a difference seen in both blood and tumor samples.

TCRdb reanalyzed the PCR reads with MiXCR. This table has 43,000 or so clones, 15% to 20% appearing once. Patients were all untreated before their thyroid surgery. V lost 1 base, J lost 3 bases, and 6 bases stayed unmatched. The length of the CDR3 is 17 residues. Germline-derived CDR1 and CDR2 are SGHAT and FQNNGV. A word on this clone: Its antigen is unidentified.

Sequencing was performed on blood. The rearrangement uses TRBV11-2 and TRBJ1-3, with 10 bases matching TRBD1. This TCR came from a female donor with papillary thyroid cancer or a benign thyroid nodule (not recorded which). Some clones in this sample may be carry-over from other donors' samples. Written as DNA, the CDR3 is TGTGCCAGCAGCTTAGGCGGGACAGGGGATAATGGAAACACCATATATTTT. It encodes CASSLGGTGDNGNTIYF. The full variable domain, in which reference TRBV11-2 and TRBJ1-3 provide the parts outside the CDR3, is EAGVAQSPRYKIIEKRQSVAFWCNPISGHATLYWYQQILGQGPKLLIQFQNNGVVDDSQLPKDRFSAERLKGVDSTLKIQPAKLEDSAVYLCASSLGGTGDNGNTIYFGEGSWLTVV.